Below, 24 T cell receptor beta chains from the same sample are listed, as sequenced in a study of blood T cells in healthy people across ages. Through a sample-barcoded 5' primer and a J-beta primer mix, a second PCR was run for roughly 6 to 12 cycles. Each CDR3 protein is one row after TCRdb ran MiXCR on the 5' RACE reads. In the table there are hundreds of thousands of distinct CDR3 sequences, 40% to 60% of which are singletons. Specimen: blood. The receptor source for this set is a man aged 25-45 years in good health.

The chain employs TRBV29-1 and TRBJ2-5, with 7 bases that match TRBD2. The CDR3 has 14 amino acids. V shed 3 bases, J shed 0 bases, and the junction held 4 bases outside the gene matches. The germline gives CDR1 SQVTM, CDR2 ANQGSEA. CDR3: CSVDSGADQETQYF. The CDR3 DNA reads TGCAGCGTTGACAGCGGGGCAGACCAAGAGACCCAGTACTTC.

The genes are TRBV12-3 or TRBV12-4 and TRBJ1-1; D gene unclear. This CDR3 spans 15 amino acids. Trimming removed 2 bases from V and 3 bases from J, with 13 bases in between. The CDR3 bases are TGTGCCAGCAGTTTAAGGACCGCTCTTGACACTGAAGCTTTCTTT. Translating it yields CASSLRTALDTEAFF.

This rearrangement joins TRBV10-3 to TRBJ2-5; TRBD2 aligns across 9 bases. Germline V CDR1 and CDR2: ENHRY, SYGVKD. This CDR3 comprises 15 residues. V trimming: 5 bases; J trimming: 1 base; junction bases outside the gene matches: 5. As DNA, the CDR3 is TGTGCCATCAGTCGGGCTAGCGGGGCCCAAGAGACCCAGTACTTC. Translated, it gives CAISRASGAQETQYF.

The chain uses TRBV28 and TRBJ1-6, with D unresolved. The CDR3 has 15 amino acids. V was clipped by 4 bases and J by 8 bases, with 15 bases between them. Germline CDR1 reads MDHEN; CDR2 reads SYDVKM. Written as DNA, the CDR3 is TGTGCCAGCAGTTCTCTCATGGGCGTCCATTCACCCCTCCACTTT. Protein: CASSSLMGVHSPLHF. The full variable domain, completed using reference TRBV28 and TRBJ1-6, is DVKVTQSSRYLVKRTGEKVFLECVQDMDHENMFWYRQDPGLGLRLIYFSYDVKMKEKGDIPEGYSVSREKKERFSLILESASTNQTSMYLCASSSLMGVHSPLHFGNGTRLTVT.

This clonotype was seen a handful of times. This chain links TRBV9 with TRBJ2-5; 11 positions match TRBD2. In germline, CDR1 is SGDLS, CDR2 YYNGEE. There are 15 residues in the CDR3. Trimming at V came to 4 bases and at J to 5 bases, leaving 7 bases not matched to a gene. The chain's CDR3 is CASSLTSGGSETQYF. The CDR3 DNA reads TGTGCCAGCAGCTTAACTAGCGGGGGTTCCGAGACCCAGTACTTC.

This clonotype was recorded a few times. For the CDR3, the DNA is TGTGCCAGCAGCCCGATGAGACTGACAGGGCTGGCTTTCTTT. Translating gives CASSPMRLTGLAFF. The chain recombines TRBV13 with TRBJ1-1; the match to TRBD1 covers 7 bases. CDR1 PRHDT and CDR2 FYEKMQ come from the germline V gene (reference sequence). This CDR3 is built from 14 residues. V lost 5 bases and J lost 11; bases outside the gene matches: 14.

V gene TRBV27 combines with J gene TRBJ2-7; D is uncertain. The tail of the sequence fits TRBJ2-4 better, so the J call may be wrong. CDR1 and CDR2 (germline): MNHEY, SMNVEV (reference sequence). The CDR3 extends over 12 amino acids. CDR3 amino acids: CASSGQKNIQYF. CDR3 nucleotides: TGTGCCAGCAGTGGGCAGAAAAACATTCAGTACTTC.

CDR3 nucleotides: TGTGCCAGCAGCTTAGACAGCGTCTACGAGCAGTACTTC. This codes for CASSLDSVYEQYF. This chain joins TRBV7-9 and TRBJ2-7; D unclear. This CDR3 is built from 13 residues. The V end was cut by 1 base, the J end by 3 bases, with 7 bases between. Germline V gives CDR1 SEHNR, CDR2 FQNEAQ (reference sequence).

This chain uses TRBV7-2 with TRBJ2-7; no clear D. CDR1 is SGHTA and CDR2 is FQGNSA in the germline V gene. V was cut by 1 base and J by 7 bases, with 14 bases left in between. The CDR3 consists of 14 residues. CDR3 DNA: TGTGCCAGCAGCTTAGACAGAAACTACAATGAGCAGTACTTC. Its translation: CASSLDRNYNEQYF.

This clonotype showed up just once. V and J are TRBV6-2 or TRBV6-3 and TRBJ1-3; 8 bases match TRBD1. CDR1 and CDR2 (germline): MNHEY, SVGEGT. The CDR3 runs 16 residues. V was clipped by 4 bases and J by 4 bases; unmatched bases: 9. CDR3 protein: CASSLTGARSGNTIYF. CDR3 DNA sequence: TGTGCCAGCAGTTTGACAGGGGCCAGATCCGGAAACACCATATATTTT.

The V and J genes are TRBV7-8 and TRBJ2-5; 9 nucleotides align to TRBD2. The CDR3 totals 16 residues. CDR1 is SGHVS, CDR2 FQNEAQ, per germline. Trimming took 5 bases from V and 5 from J; bases not matched to a gene: 12. In nucleotides, the CDR3 is TGTGCCAGCAGCAAGGACCGAGCGGGAGGATTGGAGACCCAGTACTTC. This encodes CASSKDRAGGLETQYF.

The rearrangement links TRBV7-3 to TRBJ1-1, with TRBD1 identical over 8 bases. In germline, CDR1 is SGHTA, CDR2 FQGTGA. The junction had 3 bases not matched to a gene; V was cut back by 4 bases and J by 5 bases. The CDR3 spans 13 residues. CDR3 residues: CASSSDRETEAFF. The CDR3 DNA is TGTGCCAGCAGCTCGGACAGGGAGACTGAAGCTTTCTTT.

V usage is TRBV3-1 and J usage is TRBJ2-7; D gene uncertain. Germline V gives CDR1 LGHDT, CDR2 YNNKEL (reference sequence). V lost 0 bases, J lost 1 base, and 10 bases lay in between. CDR3 size: 15 residues. This CDR3 is CASSQDVRYSYEQYF. DNA for the CDR3: TGTGCCAGCAGCCAAGATGTGAGGTATTCCTACGAGCAGTACTTC.

V is TRBV15 and J is TRBJ1-2; D not resolved. Germline CDR1 and CDR2: LNHNV and YYDKDF (reference sequence). The CDR3 is 16 residues long. Trimming removed 0 bases at V and 1 base at J, with 12 bases between. Here the CDR3 reads CATSRDYGDYNYGYTF. The CDR3 coding sequence is TGTGCCACCAGCAGAGATTACGGGGATTATAACTATGGCTACACCTTC.

This clonotype appeared a few times. The rearrangement joins TRBV20-1 to TRBJ2-7, with 9 bases lining up with TRBD1. J was trimmed by 4 bases and V by 3 bases; bases with no gene match: 7. The CDR3 spans 14 residues. The germline V gene encodes CDR1 DFQATT and CDR2 SNEGSKA (reference sequence). CDR3 protein: CSARDRGQYYEQYF. In DNA form, the CDR3 reads TGCAGTGCTAGGGACAGGGGCCAGTATTACGAGCAGTACTTC.

This clonotype was seen a few times. The rearrangement joins TRBV28 to TRBJ1-5; 7 positions agree with TRBD1. Unmatched junction bases numbered 5, after V lost 9 bases and J lost 0 bases. There are 14 residues in the CDR3. Germline V lookup: CDR1 MDHEN, CDR2 SYDVKM. CDR3 region: CASQTGPSNQPQHF. The DNA of the CDR3 is TGTGCCAGTCAGACAGGGCCTAGCAATCAGCCCCAGCATTTT.

This chain links TRBV29-1 with TRBJ2-5, with unresolved D. The CDR3 has 13 amino acids. V was clipped by 6 bases and J by 8 bases, with 19 bases between them. Germline CDR1 SQVTM, CDR2 ANQGSEA. CDR3 amino acids: CSVGQELLRTQYF. The CDR3 region has the DNA TGCAGCGTAGGGCAGGAGCTACTGCGTACCCAGTACTTC.

The rearrangement links TRBV6-6 to TRBJ1-1; D unresolved. The V end was cut by 4 bases, the J end by 0 bases, with 12 bases between. CDR3 length: 15 residues. CDR1 is MNHNY, CDR2 SVGAGI, per germline (reference sequence). The CDR3 reads CASSSSRIMNTEAFF. CDR3 DNA sequence: TGTGCCAGCAGTTCATCCAGGATCATGAACACTGAAGCTTTCTTT.

The rearrangement uses TRBV11-1 and TRBJ1-1, with 9 bases that match TRBD1. The germline CDR1 and CDR2 sequences are SGHAT and FQDESV (reference sequence). The CDR3 is 15 residues long. The junction had 8 bases not matched to a gene; V was cut back by 5 bases and J by 4 bases. Here the CDR3 DNA reads TGTGCCAGCAGCCTATCGGGACAGGGCTCCACTGAAGCTTTCTTT. This translates into CASSLSGQGSTEAFF.

The chain carries TRBV12-3 or TRBV12-4 and TRBJ2-7; 7 nucleotides line up with TRBD1. V was pared by 7 bases and J by 2 bases, with 5 bases of the junction left unmatched. The CDR3 runs 13 residues. Written as DNA, the CDR3 is TGTGCCAGCAATTCTCAGGGGGCCTACGAGCAGTACTTC. Translation gives CASNSQGAYEQYF.

V is TRBV5-1 and J is TRBJ2-5, with D possibly matching TRBD1 (5 bases). This CDR3 comprises 14 residues. Germline lookup yields CDR1 SGHRS and CDR2 YFSETQ. Trimming removed 0 bases at V and 7 bases at J, with 13 bases between. CDR3 DNA: TGCGCCAGCAGCTTGGAGGGGTTCGGAAGGACCCAGTACTTC. It is translated as CASSLEGFGRTQYF.

This clonotype turned up a few times. V is TRBV29-1 and J is TRBJ2-7; possible D gene TRBD1, 5 bases. This CDR3 contains 15 residues. The V end lost 1 base, the J end lost 3 bases, and 16 bases lay between the germline ends. CDR1 is SQVTM, CDR2 ANQGSEA, per germline. DNA for the CDR3: TGCAGCGTTGAAGTTAGTGGCAGGGTCGACTACGAGCAGTACTTC. Encoded protein: CSVEVSGRVDYEQYF.

On this clonotype: The conserved closing phenylalanine or tryptophan is absent in this CDR3, likely reflecting a read error. The chain has TRBV7-6 and TRBJ1-2; TRBD1 agrees at 7 bases. J lost 8 bases, V lost 5 bases, and 17 bases had no gene match. Looked up from germline, CDR1 is SGHVS and CDR2 is FNYEAQ. The CDR3 spans 16 residues. The CDR3 region is CASSPGTDALIGGYTL. In DNA, the CDR3 is TGTGCCAGCAGCCCTGGGACAGACGCACTTATAGGAGGCTACACCTTA.

This clonotype was seen a few times. This sequence joins TRBV4-3 and TRBJ2-4; a weak D match, TRBD2 (7 bases). Trimming took 0 bases from V and 5 from J, leaving 11 bases between them. Germline V gene sequence: CDR1 LGHNA, CDR2 YSLEER. The CDR3 contains 15 residues. The CDR3 sequence: CASSQEGGAQNIQYF. The CDR3 nucleotides read TGCGCCAGCAGCCAAGAAGGGGGGGCTCAAAACATTCAGTACTTC.